This record looks at one T cell receptor beta chain sequence and its context. Authors' processing steps: Reference gene primer amplification gave nucleated cell count estimates. Repertoires were generated with immunoSEQ multiplex PCR, while TCRdb's copy carries only in-frame clones and drops some. V, J and clone size derive from that table, while D and trimming were established from the DNA sequence. The table records 99,000 or so clones, approximately 83% of them present only once. These data originate in a study of blood T cell repertoires in COVID-19. The wider study: Spain, Italy and the United States supplied samples that represented acute and convalescent COVID-19. The cDNA or gDNA used as material had been derived from T cells, B-cell-depleted T cells, or PBMCs.

Specimen: peripheral blood. The receptor comes from a man aged 45-60 years with acute or convalescent COVID-19.

Written as DNA, the CDR3 is TGTGCCAGCAGTTTATATGGGGAGAGGGAGACCCAGTACTTC. Translated, it gives CASSLYGERETQYF. This chain joins TRBV28 and TRBJ2-5; D perhaps matches TRBD2 (5 bases). The CDR3 covers 14 residues. CDR1 is MDHEN and CDR2 is SYDVKM in the germline V gene. V was trimmed by 1 base and J by 5 bases, leaving 11 bases between them.